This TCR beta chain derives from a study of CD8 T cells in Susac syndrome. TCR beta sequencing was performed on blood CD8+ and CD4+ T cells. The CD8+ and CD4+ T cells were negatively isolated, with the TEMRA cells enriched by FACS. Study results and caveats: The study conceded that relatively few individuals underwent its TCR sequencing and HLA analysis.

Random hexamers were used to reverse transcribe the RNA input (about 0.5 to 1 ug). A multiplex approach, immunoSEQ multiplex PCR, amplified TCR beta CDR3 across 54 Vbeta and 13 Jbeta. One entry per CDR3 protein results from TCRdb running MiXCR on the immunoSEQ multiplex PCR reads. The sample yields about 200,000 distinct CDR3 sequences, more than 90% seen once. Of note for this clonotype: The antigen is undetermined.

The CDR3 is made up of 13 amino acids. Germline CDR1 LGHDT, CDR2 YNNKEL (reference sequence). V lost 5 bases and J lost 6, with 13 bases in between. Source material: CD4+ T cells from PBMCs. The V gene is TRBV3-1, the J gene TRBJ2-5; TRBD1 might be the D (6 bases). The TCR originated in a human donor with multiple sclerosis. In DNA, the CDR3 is TGTGCCAGCAGCAGCCAGGGGCGAAAGACCCAGTACTTC. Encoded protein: CASSSQGRKTQYF.